The subject of this entry is one TCR beta chain. This specimen belongs to a study of T cell changes during pregnancy in multiple sclerosis. Clones were sequenced by immunoSEQ multiplex PCR, and TCRdb holds only the in-frame ones, with some missing. The table has approximately 65,000 clones, 80% to 95% seen once. The CDR3 loop spans 13 amino acids. Looked up from germline, CDR1 is SEHNR and CDR2 is FQNEAQ (reference sequence). V lost 2 bases to trimming and J lost 3 bases, with 7 bases between them. The input for sequencing was CD8+ T cells from peripheral blood mononuclear cells, taken in the third trimester of pregnancy. This clonotype originated in a female donor in good health, enrolled as a control in a pregnancy study. The chain couples TRBV7-9 to TRBJ2-5; D gene uncertain. Here the CDR3 reads CASSLSQEETQYF. In nucleotides, the CDR3 is TGTGCCAGCAGCTTAAGTCAGGAAGAGACCCAGTACTTC.